This note documents a single TCR beta chain sequence. Method: immunoSEQ multiplex PCR; TCRdb's copy keeps in-frame clones and lacks some. Of 120,000 or so clones detected, about 93% appear once; the ten largest clones hold roughly 4.2%. The V gene end was trimmed by 2 bases and the J gene end by 4 bases; junction bases not matched to a gene: 4. The germline gives CDR1 LGHDT, CDR2 YNNKEL (reference sequence). The CDR3 runs 15 residues. This sample is drawn from a study of T cell responses to AZD1222 COVID-19 vaccine. The V gene is TRBV3-1 (or the pseudogene TRBV3-2), the J gene TRBJ2-3, with 9 bases identical to TRBD2. The clonotype originates from an adult who received the MenACWY meningococcal vaccine as a control. The material sequenced was peripheral blood, taken 28 days after the second dose of the MenACWY control vaccine. CDR3 region: CASSQRGREADTQYF. The CDR3 nucleotides read TGTGCCAGCAGCCAACGCGGGAGGGAGGCAGATACGCAGTATTTT.